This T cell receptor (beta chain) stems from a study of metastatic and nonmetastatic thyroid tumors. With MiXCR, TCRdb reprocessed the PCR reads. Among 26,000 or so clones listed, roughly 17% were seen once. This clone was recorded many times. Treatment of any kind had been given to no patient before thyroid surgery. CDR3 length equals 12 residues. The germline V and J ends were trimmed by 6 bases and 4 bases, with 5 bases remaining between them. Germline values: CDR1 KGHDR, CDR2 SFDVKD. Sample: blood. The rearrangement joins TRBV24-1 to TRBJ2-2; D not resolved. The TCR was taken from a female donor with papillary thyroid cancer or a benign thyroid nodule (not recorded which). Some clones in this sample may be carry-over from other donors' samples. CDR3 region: CATSSGTGELFF. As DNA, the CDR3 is TGTGCCACCAGTTCAGGCACCGGGGAGCTGTTTTTT.